A single sample is the source of the 15 T cell receptor beta chains below, sequenced in a study of regulatory T cells in long-lasting Graves disease. Building the TCR beta libraries relied on iRepertoire HTBI primers, and CDR3 regions underwent Arm-PCR. Using its own MiXCR run on the multiplex PCR reads, TCRdb lists one record per CDR3 protein. The sample consists of roughly 350,000 distinct CDR3 sequences, roughly 17% of them appearing once. Documented time point: newly diagnosed GD, antithyroid drugs for less than 3 months. PBMC-extracted RNA yielded the TCR library. These same data were also listed under a study on T cells in Graves' hyperthyroidism and ophthalmopathy.

Sequenced material: peripheral blood mononuclear cells (PBMCs), taken at new diagnosis, from a patient treated with antithyroid drugs. The receptors originated from a man aged 35 to 55 with Graves disease.

About this clonotype itself: The junction departs from germline at one end; a sequencing error may be responsible. The chain joins TRBV24-1 to TRBJ2-3; D perhaps matches TRBD1 (6 bases). Germline-derived CDR1 and CDR2 are KGHDR and SFDVKD. The CDR3 is 16 amino acids. The CDR3 protein is CATSDGQGLDTNTQYF. CDR3 DNA sequence: TGTGCCACCAGTGATGGGCAGGGGCTGGACACAAATACGCAGTATTTT.

The table lists this clonotype with a few counts. The chain is built from TRBV3-1 and TRBJ2-3; a weak D match, TRBD2 (5 bases). This CDR3 is built from 16 residues. The germline V gene has CDR1 LGHDT and CDR2 YNNKEL (reference sequence). The germline V and J ends were trimmed by 0 bases and 0 bases, with 10 bases remaining between them. CDR3 bases: TGTGCCAGCAGCCAAGATAGGAGCGGTAGCACAGATACGCAGTATTTT. Translation gives CASSQDRSGSTDTQYF.

The J gene is TRBJ2-7, the V gene TRBV7-2; unclear D gene. The CDR3 is made up of 11 amino acids. V lost 5 bases and J lost 6, with 8 bases in between. Germline CDR1 is SGHTA and CDR2 is FQGNSA. Here the CDR3 reads CASSQTAEQYF. The CDR3, as DNA: TGTGCCAGCAGCCAGACGGCCGAGCAGTACTTC.

This clonotype was recorded at least ten times. This chain uses TRBV28 with TRBJ2-7; D call uncertain. Germline CDR1 MDHEN, CDR2 SYDVKM. Trimming shortened V by 6 bases and J by 0 bases, and 12 bases separated the two germline ends. There are 14 residues in the CDR3. DNA for the CDR3: TGTGCCAGCAGCACTGACTTGCGCTCCTACGAGCAGTACTTC. It is translated as CASSTDLRSYEQYF.

Notes on this clonotype: A much larger clone differs from this one at a single base, so this may be a read error. This sequence joins TRBV7-2 and TRBJ2-1; either TRBD1 or TRBD2 may supply D (6 bases each). The germline gives CDR1 SGHTA, CDR2 FQGNSA. The CDR3 loop spans 15 amino acids. The V and J ends lost 5 bases and 2 bases respectively, with 13 bases between them. This CDR3 reads CASSEDGGPYNEQFF. The DNA of the CDR3 is TGTGCCAGCAGCGAAGACGGGGGCCCCTACAATGAGCAGTTCTTC.

This clonotype was observed a few times. This chain links TRBV28 with TRBJ1-5; TRBD1 agrees at 7 bases. Germline V gene lookup returns CDR1 MDHEN and CDR2 SYDVKM. V dropped 10 bases and J dropped 4; count of bases not matched to a gene: 4. CDR3 size: 12 residues. CDR3 nucleotide sequence: TGTGCCACCTCGGACAGGAATCAGCCCCAGCATTTT. Protein sequence: CATSDRNQPQHF.

This clonotype has a count of ten or more. This sequence joins TRBV7-2 and TRBJ2-1; the D gene is possibly TRBD2 (5 bases). Trimming took off 6 bases at V and 7 bases at J, with 16 bases between the two ends. The CDR3 has 14 residues. The germline V gene encodes CDR1 SGHTA and CDR2 FQGNSA. CDR3 nucleotide sequence: TGTGCCAGCAGGGAGGAAGGTTGGTTGAATGAGCAGTTCTTC. This codes for CASREEGWLNEQFF.

The chain carries TRBV18 and TRBJ2-3, with 10 bases that match TRBD2. The CDR3 loop spans 16 amino acids. CDR1 and CDR2 (germline): KGHSH, LQKENI. J lost 1 base, V lost 3 bases, and 4 bases had no gene match. The CDR3 protein is CASSPAGTSGTDTQYF. In nucleotides, the CDR3 is TGTGCCAGCTCACCCGCAGGGACTAGCGGCACAGATACGCAGTATTTT.

This clonotype appeared many times. The genes are TRBV28 and TRBJ2-4; TRBD1 matches 8 bases. Trimming cost V 1 base and J 16 bases; bases outside gene matches: 12. This CDR3 has 14 residues. The germline V gene has CDR1 MDHEN and CDR2 SYDVKM. CDR3 in DNA: TGTGCCAGCAGTTTATCCCCTGACAGGGGCCCAACTTACTTC. This translates into CASSLSPDRGPTYF.

This clonotype came up many times. CDR3 loop: CASSLDVGQKLFF. The CDR3 bases are TGTGCCAGCAGCTTAGACGTAGGGCAAAAACTGTTTTTT. V and J are TRBV7-9 and TRBJ1-4; the D is unclear. Germline loops: CDR1 SEHNR, CDR2 FQNEAQ (reference sequence). V lost 1 base and J lost 9, with 9 bases in between. The CDR3 is 13 residues long.

Turning to this clonotype: A read error may account for a junction end that differs from germline. The V call is TRBV18, the J call TRBJ1-2, with D unresolved. Germline CDR1 is KGHSH and CDR2 is LQKENI. The CDR3 consists of 14 residues. As DNA, the CDR3 is TGTGCCAACTCACCACGTGGAGGAATCTATGGCTACACCTTC. Translating it yields CANSPRGGIYGYTF.

This clonotype occurred many times. The chain combines TRBV20-1 with TRBJ1-6, with D possibly being TRBD1 (5 bases). The CDR3 spans 14 residues. Germline-derived CDR1 and CDR2 are DFQATT and SNEGSKA (reference sequence). Trimming stripped 3 bases from V and 7 bases from J, with 13 bases between. The CDR3 DNA sequence: TGCAGTGCTAGGGATCGCAGGGAAAATTCACCCCTCCACTTT. Translated, it gives CSARDRRENSPLHF.

This clonotype was counted ten times or more. This chain uses TRBV29-1 with TRBJ1-2; D gene ambiguous. V was cut by 8 bases and J by 4 bases, with 14 bases left in between. Germline V lookup: CDR1 SQVTM, CDR2 ANQGSEA. The CDR3 totals 12 residues. CDR3 amino acids: CSLAGLCYGYTF. CDR3 DNA sequence: TGCAGCCTAGCGGGCCTATGCTATGGCTACACCTTC.

V usage is TRBV20-1 and J usage is TRBJ2-1; no firm D call. The CDR3 runs to 15 residues. V was cut by 0 bases and J by 8 bases, with 17 bases left in between. Germline loops: CDR1 DFQATT, CDR2 SNEGSKA (reference sequence). The CDR3 loop is CSARDPYGLLDEQFF. The CDR3 DNA sequence: TGCAGTGCTAGAGATCCGTACGGTCTCCTGGATGAGCAGTTCTTC.

There are a few counts of this clonotype. This chain joins TRBV7-9 and TRBJ1-2, with TRBD1 identical over 7 bases. Germline lookup yields CDR1 SEHNR and CDR2 FQNEAQ (reference sequence). The J segment lost 6 bases and the V segment lost 5 bases, leaving 9 bases of the junction unmatched. The CDR3 is 14 amino acids. The CDR3, as DNA: TGTGCCAGCAGCCCCCAAGGGGGCGAGGATGGCTACACCTTC. Translated: CASSPQGGEDGYTF. Drawing the rest from reference TRBV7-9 and TRBJ1-2, the complete variable domain is DTGVSQNPRHKITKRGQNVTFRCDPISEHNRLYWYRQTLGQGPEFLTYFQNEAQLEKSRLLSDRFSAERPKGSFSTLEIQRTEQGDSAMYLCASSPQGGEDGYTFGSGTRLTVV.